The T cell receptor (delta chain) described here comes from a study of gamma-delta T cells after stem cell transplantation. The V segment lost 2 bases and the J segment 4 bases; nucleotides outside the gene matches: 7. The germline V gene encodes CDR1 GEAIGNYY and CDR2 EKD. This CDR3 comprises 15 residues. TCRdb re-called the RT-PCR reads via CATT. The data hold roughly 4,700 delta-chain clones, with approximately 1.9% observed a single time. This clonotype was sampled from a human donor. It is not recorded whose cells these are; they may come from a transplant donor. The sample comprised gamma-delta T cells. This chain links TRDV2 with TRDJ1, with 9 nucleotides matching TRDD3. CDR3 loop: CACDSVGDKGDKLIF. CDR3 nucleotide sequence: TGTGCCTGTGACAGTGTGGGGGATAAGGGCGATAAACTCATCTTT.